This T cell receptor beta chain was identified in a study of Ad26.COV2.S vaccination and SARS-CoV-2 variants. The data were produced by immunoSEQ multiplex PCR, yet TCRdb's version contains in-frame clones alone and is incomplete. The repertoire has roughly 510,000 clones, 70% to 90% of them found once; the top ten carry 9.5% to 15%. The CDR3 is 13 residues long. The germline gives CDR1 ENHRY, CDR2 SYGVKD. The ends were cut back, 6 bases at V and 8 bases at J, with 14 bases in the middle. The treatment: 15 to 20 received Ad26.COV2.S at low or high dose, single or two shots; about 5 received placebo; per-sample allocation not given. Specimens were obtained on day 63 following the first vaccine or placebo injection. Donation was by an adult aged 18-55 years who was in Boston.

This receptor was obtained from a person between 18 and 60 years old who received the Ad26.COV2.S COVID-19 vaccine or a placebo. The rearrangement joins TRBV10-3 to TRBJ2-1, with D perhaps matching TRBD2 (5 bases). The sequenced sample was peripheral blood, obtained in a trial of Ad26.COV2.S vaccine versus placebo. The CDR3 region has the DNA TGTGCCATCAGGCCCGATACTAGTGATGAGCAGTTCTTC. It codes for CAIRPDTSDEQFF.